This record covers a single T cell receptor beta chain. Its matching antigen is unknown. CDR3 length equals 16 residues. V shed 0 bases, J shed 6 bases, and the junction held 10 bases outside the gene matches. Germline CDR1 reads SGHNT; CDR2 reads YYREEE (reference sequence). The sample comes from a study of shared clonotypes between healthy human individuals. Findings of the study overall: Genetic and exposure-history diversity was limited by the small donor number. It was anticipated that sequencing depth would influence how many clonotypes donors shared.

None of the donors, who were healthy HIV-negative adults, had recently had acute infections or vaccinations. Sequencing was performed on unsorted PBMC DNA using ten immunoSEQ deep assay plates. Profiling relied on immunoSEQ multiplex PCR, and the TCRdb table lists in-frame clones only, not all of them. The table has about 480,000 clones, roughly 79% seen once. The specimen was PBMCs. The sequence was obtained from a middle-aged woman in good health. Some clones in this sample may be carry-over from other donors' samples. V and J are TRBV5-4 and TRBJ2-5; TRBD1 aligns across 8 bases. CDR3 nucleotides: TGTGCCAGCAGCTTGGGAGGGCCAGGGGGCTGGAAGACCCAGTACTTC. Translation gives CASSLGGPGGWKTQYF.